This T cell receptor beta chain was recorded in a study of cytomegalovirus exposure and HLA in healthy donors. Study background: Early released data had around 88 million unique TCRs, all coming from HLA-typed donors. Among some 400 genotyped donors, more than 65% fell in the Caucasian-associated ancestry cluster.

Study outcomes and limitations: V- and J-gene trimming of TCR beta was linked (in a later analysis) to a missense DCLRE1C variant. Cytomegalovirus association was listed for 164 TCR beta chains.

For this clone: The antigen is not known.

The PCR contained 60 Vbeta and 13 Jbeta primers. Generated by immunoSEQ multiplex PCR, the TCRdb table keeps only in-frame clones and is missing some. The sample has 95,000 to 150,000 clones; about 78% are singletons. Sequenced: PBMCs. This sequence originates from a man aged 25-45 years in good health and CMV-seronegative.

CDR3 nucleotides: TGCGCCAGCAGCTTCAAGCGGGGGCTGCCCCAAGAGACCCAGTACTTC. Translating it yields CASSFKRGLPQETQYF. The chain couples TRBV5-1 to TRBJ2-5; 8 nucleotides agree with TRBD2. V was pared by 2 bases and J by 1 base, with 7 bases of the junction left unmatched. The CDR3 spans 16 residues. Germline V CDR1 and CDR2: SGHRS, YFSETQ.